The present T cell receptor beta chain was sequenced within a study of blood T cell repertoires in COVID-19. CDR1 is MNHEY, CDR2 SVGAGI, per germline. The V end was cut by 5 bases, the J end by 5 bases, with 6 bases between. This CDR3 comprises 11 residues. Generated by immunoSEQ multiplex PCR, the TCRdb table keeps only in-frame clones and is missing some. The data contain 27,000 or so clones, approximately 86% of them singletons. The chain is built from TRBV6-5 and TRBJ1-2, with D perhaps TRBD1 (6 bases). Sequencing was done on a sample of peripheral blood. This TCR came from a man older than 75 with active or convalescent COVID-19. As DNA, the CDR3 is TGTGCCAGCAGTACAGGGTATGGCTACACCTTC. Translation gives CASSTGYGYTF.